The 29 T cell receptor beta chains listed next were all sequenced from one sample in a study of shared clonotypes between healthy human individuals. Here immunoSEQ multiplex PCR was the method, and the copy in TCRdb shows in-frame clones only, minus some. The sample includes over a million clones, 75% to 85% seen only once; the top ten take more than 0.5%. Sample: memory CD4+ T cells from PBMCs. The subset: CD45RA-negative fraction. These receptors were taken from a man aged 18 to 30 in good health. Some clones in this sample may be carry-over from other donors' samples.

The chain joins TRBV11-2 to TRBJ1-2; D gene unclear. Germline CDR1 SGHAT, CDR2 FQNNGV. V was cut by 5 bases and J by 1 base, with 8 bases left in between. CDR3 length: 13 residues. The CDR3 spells CASSQNNNYGYTF. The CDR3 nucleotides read TGTGCCAGCAGCCAGAATAATAACTATGGCTACACCTTC.

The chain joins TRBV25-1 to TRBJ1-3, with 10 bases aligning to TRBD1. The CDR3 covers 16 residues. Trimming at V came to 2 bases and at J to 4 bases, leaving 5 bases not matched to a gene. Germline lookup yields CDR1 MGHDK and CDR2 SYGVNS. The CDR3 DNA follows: TGTGCCAGCAGTGAACGACAGGGGGCGAGGGGAAACACCATATATTTT. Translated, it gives CASSERQGARGNTIYF. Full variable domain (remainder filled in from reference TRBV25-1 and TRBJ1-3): EADIYQTPRYLVIGTGKKITLECSQTMGHDKMYWYQQDPGMELHLIHYSYGVNSTEKGDLSSESTVSRIRTEHFPLTLESARPSHTSQYLCASSERQGARGNTIYFGEGSWLTVV.

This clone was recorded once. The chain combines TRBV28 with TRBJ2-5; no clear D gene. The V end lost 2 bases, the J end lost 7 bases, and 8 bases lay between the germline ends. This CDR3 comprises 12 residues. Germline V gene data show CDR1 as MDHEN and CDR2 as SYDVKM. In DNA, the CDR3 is TGTGCCAGCAGTTTAATGGGCCTGACCCAGTACTTC. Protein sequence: CASSLMGLTQYF.

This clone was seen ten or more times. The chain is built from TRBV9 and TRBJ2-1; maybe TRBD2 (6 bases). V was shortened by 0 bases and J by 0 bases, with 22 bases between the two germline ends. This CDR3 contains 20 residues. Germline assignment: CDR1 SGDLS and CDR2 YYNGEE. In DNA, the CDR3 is TGTGCCAGCAGCGTAGGACCCACTTGGAGCGGGCCAAGCTCCTACAATGAGCAGTTCTTC. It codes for CASSVGPTWSGPSSYNEQFF.

CDR3 DNA: TGTGCCAGCAGCTTAATAGCGGGCGGCCAAGAGACCCAGTACTTC. Residues: CASSLIAGGQETQYF. This rearrangement joins TRBV7-9 to TRBJ2-5, with 7 bases fitting TRBD2. The germline CDR1 and CDR2 sequences are SEHNR and FQNEAQ (reference sequence). CDR3 length: 15 amino acids. With 2 bases clipped from V and 1 base from J, the junction kept 4 bases outside the gene matches.

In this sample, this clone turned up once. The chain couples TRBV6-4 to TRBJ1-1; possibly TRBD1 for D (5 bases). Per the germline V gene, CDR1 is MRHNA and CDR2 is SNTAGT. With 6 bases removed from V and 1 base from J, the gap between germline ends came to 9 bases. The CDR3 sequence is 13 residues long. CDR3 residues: CASRRDGNTEAFF. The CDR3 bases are TGTGCCAGCAGGCGGGACGGGAACACTGAAGCTTTCTTT.

The CDR3 spells CASSRFSGANVLTF. In DNA form, the CDR3 reads TGTGCCAGCAGCCGGTTCTCTGGGGCCAACGTCCTGACTTTC. The rearrangement joins TRBV6-1 to TRBJ2-6; D gene ambiguous. The CDR3 is 14 amino acids. The germline V gene has CDR1 MNHNS and CDR2 SASEGT. V shed 6 bases and J shed 0 bases, with 6 bases lying between them.

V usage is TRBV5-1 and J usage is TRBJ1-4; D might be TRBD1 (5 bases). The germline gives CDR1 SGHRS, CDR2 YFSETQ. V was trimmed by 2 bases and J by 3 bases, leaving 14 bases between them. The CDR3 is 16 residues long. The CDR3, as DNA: TGCGCCAGCAGCTTTGCGGGTCAGGGACCTAATGAAAAACTGTTTTTT. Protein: CASSFAGQGPNEKLFF.

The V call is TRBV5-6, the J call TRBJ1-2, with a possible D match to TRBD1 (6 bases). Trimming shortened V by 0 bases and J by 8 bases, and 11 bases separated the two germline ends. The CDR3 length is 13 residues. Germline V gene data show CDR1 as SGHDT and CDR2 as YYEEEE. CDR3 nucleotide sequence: TGTGCCAGCAGCTTGGAGGCAGGGGTCGGCTACACCTTC. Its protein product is CASSLEAGVGYTF.

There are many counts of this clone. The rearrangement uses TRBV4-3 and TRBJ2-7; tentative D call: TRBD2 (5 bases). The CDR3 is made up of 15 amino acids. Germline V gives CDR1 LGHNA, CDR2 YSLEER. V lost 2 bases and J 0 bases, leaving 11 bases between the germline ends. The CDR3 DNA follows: TGCGCCAGCAGCCAAATGGTGGACTCCTCCTACGAGCAGTACTTC. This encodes CASSQMVDSSYEQYF.

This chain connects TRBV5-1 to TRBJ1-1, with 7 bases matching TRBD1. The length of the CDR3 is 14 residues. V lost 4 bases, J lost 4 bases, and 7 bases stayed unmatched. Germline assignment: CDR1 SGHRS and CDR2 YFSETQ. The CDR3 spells CASSAQGFGTEAFF. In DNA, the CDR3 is TGCGCCAGCAGCGCACAGGGGTTCGGCACTGAAGCTTTCTTT.

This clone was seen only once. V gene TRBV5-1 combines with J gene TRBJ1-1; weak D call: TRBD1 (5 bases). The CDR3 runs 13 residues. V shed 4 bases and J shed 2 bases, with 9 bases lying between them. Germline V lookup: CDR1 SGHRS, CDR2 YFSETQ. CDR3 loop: CASSATANTEAFF. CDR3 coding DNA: TGCGCCAGCAGCGCGACAGCCAACACTGAAGCTTTCTTT.

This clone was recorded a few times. The CDR3 nucleotides read TGTGCCAGCAGCTTATGGGCGGGAGTCAACAATGAGCAGTTCTTC. Amino acid sequence: CASSLWAGVNNEQFF. The V and J genes are TRBV7-2 and TRBJ2-1, with 7 positions matching TRBD2. The germline V gene encodes CDR1 SGHTA and CDR2 FQGNSA. The CDR3 has 15 amino acids. The V segment lost 2 bases and the J segment 5 bases; nucleotides outside the gene matches: 6.

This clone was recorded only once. The CDR3 here is CASSPEDRGNEKLFF. DNA of the CDR3: TGTGCCAGCTCGCCCGAGGACAGGGGGAATGAAAAACTGTTTTTT. The V and J genes are TRBV18 and TRBJ1-4, with 10 bases lining up with TRBD1. The CDR3 extends over 15 amino acids. Germline CDR1 and CDR2: KGHSH and LQKENI. The V segment lost 6 bases and the J segment 5 bases; nucleotides outside the gene matches: 6.

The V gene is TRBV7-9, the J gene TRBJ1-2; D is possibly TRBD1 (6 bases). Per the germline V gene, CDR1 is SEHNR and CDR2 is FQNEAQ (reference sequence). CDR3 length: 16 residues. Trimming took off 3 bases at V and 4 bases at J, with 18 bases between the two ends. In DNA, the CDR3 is TGTGCCAGCAGCTTGGGGACAAAACCCCTCACCTATGGCTACACCTTC. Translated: CASSLGTKPLTYGYTF.

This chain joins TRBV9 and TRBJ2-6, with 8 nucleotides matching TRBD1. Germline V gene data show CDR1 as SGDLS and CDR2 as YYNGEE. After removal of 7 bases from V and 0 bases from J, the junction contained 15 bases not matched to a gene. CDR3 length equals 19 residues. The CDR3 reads CASGQVPSGGFSGANVLTF. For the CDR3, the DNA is TGTGCCAGCGGCCAGGTCCCGTCAGGGGGCTTCTCTGGGGCCAACGTCCTGACTTTC.

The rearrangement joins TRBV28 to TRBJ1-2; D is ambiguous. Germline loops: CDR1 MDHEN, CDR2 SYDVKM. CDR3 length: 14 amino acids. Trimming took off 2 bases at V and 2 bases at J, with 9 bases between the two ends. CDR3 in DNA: TGTGCCAGCAGTTTAGAACGACCCAACTATGGCTACACCTTC. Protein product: CASSLERPNYGYTF.

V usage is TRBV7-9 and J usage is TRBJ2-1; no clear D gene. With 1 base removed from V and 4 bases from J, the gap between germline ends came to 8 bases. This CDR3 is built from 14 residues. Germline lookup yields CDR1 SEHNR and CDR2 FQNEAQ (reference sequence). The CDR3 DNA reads TGTGCCAGCAGCTTAGTTGCGGATTACAATGAGCAGTTCTTC. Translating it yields CASSLVADYNEQFF. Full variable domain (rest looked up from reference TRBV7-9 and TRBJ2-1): DTGVSQNPRHKITKRGQNVTFRCDPISEHNRLYWYRQTLGQGPEFLTYFQNEAQLEKSRLLSDRFSAERPKGSFSTLEIQRTEQGDSAMYLCASSLVADYNEQFFGPGTRLTVL.

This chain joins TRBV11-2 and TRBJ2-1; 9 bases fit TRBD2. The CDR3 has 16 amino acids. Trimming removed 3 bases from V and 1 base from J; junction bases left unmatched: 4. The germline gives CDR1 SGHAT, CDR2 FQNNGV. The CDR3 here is CASSFHLAGSYNEQFF. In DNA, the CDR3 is TGTGCCAGCAGCTTCCACCTAGCGGGATCCTACAATGAGCAGTTCTTC.

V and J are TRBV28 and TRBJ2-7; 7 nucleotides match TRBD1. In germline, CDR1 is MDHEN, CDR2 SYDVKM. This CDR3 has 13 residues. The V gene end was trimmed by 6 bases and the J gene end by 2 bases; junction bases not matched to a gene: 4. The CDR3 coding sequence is TGTGCCAGCAGCCATGGACAGGCCTACGAGCAGTACTTC. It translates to CASSHGQAYEQYF.

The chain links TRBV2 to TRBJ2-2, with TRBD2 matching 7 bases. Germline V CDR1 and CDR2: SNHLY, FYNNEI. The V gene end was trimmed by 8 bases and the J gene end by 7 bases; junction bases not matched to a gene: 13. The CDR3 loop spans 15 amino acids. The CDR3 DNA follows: TGTGCCAGCGTTAGCCAGGGAGGGCATGGCGGGGAGCTGTTTTTT. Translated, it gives CASVSQGGHGGELFF.

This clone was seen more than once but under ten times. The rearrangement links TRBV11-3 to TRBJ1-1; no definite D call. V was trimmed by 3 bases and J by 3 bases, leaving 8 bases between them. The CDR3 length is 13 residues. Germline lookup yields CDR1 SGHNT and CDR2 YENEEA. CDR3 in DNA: TGTGCCAGCAGCTTGATGGAGCACACTGAAGCTTTCTTT. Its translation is CASSLMEHTEAFF. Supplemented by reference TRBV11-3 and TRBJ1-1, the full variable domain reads EAGVVQSPRYKIIEKKQPVAFWCNPISGHNTLYWYLQNLGQGPELLIRYENEEAVDDSQLPKDRFSAERLKGVDSTLKIQPAELGDSAVYLCASSLMEHTEAFFGQGTRLTVV.

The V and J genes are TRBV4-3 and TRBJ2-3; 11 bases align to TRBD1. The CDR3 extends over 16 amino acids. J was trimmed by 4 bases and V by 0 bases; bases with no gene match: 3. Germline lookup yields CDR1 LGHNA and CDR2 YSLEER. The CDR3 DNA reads TGCGCCAGCAGCCAAGATAGGGGACAGGGGGCAGATACGCAGTATTTT. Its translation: CASSQDRGQGADTQYF.

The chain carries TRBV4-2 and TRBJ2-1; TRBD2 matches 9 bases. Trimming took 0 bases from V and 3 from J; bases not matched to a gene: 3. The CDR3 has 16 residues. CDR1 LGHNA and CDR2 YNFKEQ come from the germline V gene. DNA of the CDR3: TGTGCCAGCAGCCAAGACCGACTAGCGGTCTACAATGAGCAGTTCTTC. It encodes CASSQDRLAVYNEQFF.

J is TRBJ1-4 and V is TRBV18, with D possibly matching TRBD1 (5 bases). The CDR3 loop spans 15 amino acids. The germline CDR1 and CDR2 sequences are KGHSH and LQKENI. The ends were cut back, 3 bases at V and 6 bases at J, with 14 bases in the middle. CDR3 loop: CASSPKGQGYEKLFF. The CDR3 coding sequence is TGTGCCAGCTCACCCAAGGGGCAGGGATATGAAAAACTGTTTTTT.

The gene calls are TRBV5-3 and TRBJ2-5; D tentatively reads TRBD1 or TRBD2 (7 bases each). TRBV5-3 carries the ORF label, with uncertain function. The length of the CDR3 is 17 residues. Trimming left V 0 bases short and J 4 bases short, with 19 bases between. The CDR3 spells CARSLAGTWEGAETQYF. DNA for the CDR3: TGTGCCAGAAGCTTGGCCGGAACGTGGGAGGGGGCAGAGACCCAGTACTTC.

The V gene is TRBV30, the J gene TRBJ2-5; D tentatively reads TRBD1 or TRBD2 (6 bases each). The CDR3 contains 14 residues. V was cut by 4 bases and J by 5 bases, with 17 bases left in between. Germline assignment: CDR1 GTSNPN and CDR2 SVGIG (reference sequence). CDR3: CAWNGGRGYETQYF. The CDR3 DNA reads TGTGCCTGGAATGGGGGGCGCGGTTATGAGACCCAGTACTTC.

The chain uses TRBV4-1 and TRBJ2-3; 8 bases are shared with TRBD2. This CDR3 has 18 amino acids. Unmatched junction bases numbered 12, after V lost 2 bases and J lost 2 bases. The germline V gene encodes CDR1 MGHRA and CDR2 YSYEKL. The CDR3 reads CASSQQGGAGGYTDTQYF. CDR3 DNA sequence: TGCGCCAGCAGCCAACAAGGTGGGGCGGGAGGTTACACAGATACGCAGTATTTT.

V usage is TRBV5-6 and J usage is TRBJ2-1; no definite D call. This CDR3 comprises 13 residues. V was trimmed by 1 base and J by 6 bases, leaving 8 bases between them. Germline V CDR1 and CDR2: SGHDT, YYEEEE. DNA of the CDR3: TGTGCCAGCAGCTTGAGGATGGGCAATGAGCAGTTCTTC. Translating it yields CASSLRMGNEQFF.